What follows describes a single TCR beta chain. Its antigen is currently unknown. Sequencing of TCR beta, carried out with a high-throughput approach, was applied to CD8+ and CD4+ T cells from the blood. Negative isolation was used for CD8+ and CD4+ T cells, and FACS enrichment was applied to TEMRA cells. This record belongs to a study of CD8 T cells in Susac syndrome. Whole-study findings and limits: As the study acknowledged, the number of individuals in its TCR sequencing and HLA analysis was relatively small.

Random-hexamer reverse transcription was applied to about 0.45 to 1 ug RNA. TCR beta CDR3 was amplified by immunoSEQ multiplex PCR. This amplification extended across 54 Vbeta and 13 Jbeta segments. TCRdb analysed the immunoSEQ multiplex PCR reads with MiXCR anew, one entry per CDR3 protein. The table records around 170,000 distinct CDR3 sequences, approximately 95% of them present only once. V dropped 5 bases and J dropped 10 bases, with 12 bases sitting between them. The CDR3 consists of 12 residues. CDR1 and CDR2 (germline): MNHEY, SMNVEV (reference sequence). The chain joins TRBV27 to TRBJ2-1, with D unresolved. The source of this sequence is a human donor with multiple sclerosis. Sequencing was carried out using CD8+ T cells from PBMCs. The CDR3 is CASSNPPREQFF. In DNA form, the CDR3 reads TGTGCCAGCAGTAACCCCCCTAGGGAGCAGTTCTTC.